What follows are 29 T cell receptor beta chains derived from one specimen sequenced in a study of CD8 T cells in ankylosing spondylitis. Antigens of these TCRs are unknown. A single record per CDR3 protein comes from TCRdb applying MiXCR to the 5' RACE reads. The repertoire holds roughly 700,000 distinct CDR3 sequences, with over 15% as singletons. Study-wide results and limits: Characteristic, it appeared, of ankylosing spondylitis blood was a TCR beta motif of about eight highly homologous variants.

Sequenced input: blood, either unsorted or a sorted T cell fraction (not recorded which). Receptor source: a male donor with ankylosing spondylitis.

This clonotype was recorded a few times. The chain recombines TRBV10-3 with TRBJ1-3, with D uncertain. The CDR3 extends over 13 amino acids. V was shortened by 2 bases and J by 2 bases, with 4 bases between the two germline ends. CDR1 is ENHRY, CDR2 SYGVKD, per germline. CDR3 nucleotides: TGTGCCATCAGTGAGGGACCTGGAAACACCATATATTTT. The encoded protein is CAISEGPGNTIYF.

CDR3: CASSQSPRDRGQETQYF. In DNA, the CDR3 is TGTGCCAGCAGCCAATCCCCCCGGGACAGGGGTCAGGAGACCCAGTACTTC. The chain links TRBV4-2 to TRBJ2-5, with 10 bases fitting TRBD1. With V trimmed by 2 bases and J by 5 bases, 11 bases remained unmatched. Per the germline V gene, CDR1 is LGHNA and CDR2 is YNFKEQ. The CDR3 runs to 17 residues.

The chain employs TRBV3-1 and TRBJ2-3; TRBD2 matches at 14 bases. J was trimmed by 1 base and V by 4 bases; bases with no gene match: 7. CDR1 and CDR2 from the germline V gene are LGHDT and YNNKEL (reference sequence). The CDR3 contains 18 residues. The CDR3, as DNA: TGTGCCAGCAGCCCAGGACTAGCGGGAGGATCCCGCACAGATACGCAGTATTTT. It translates to CASSPGLAGGSRTDTQYF.

J is TRBJ2-1 and V is TRBV5-1, with 11 bases aligning to TRBD2. This CDR3 region has 15 residues. Per germline, CDR1 SGHRS and CDR2 YFSETQ. V was pared by 3 bases and J by 6 bases, with 5 bases of the junction left unmatched. The DNA for the CDR3 is TGCGCCAGCAGCTCCTCCCTAGCGGGAGGCAATGAGCAGTTCTTC. This gives the protein CASSSSLAGGNEQFF.

The V call is TRBV27, the J call TRBJ1-1; D gene ambiguous. Trimming shortened V by 2 bases and J by 1 base, and 11 bases separated the two germline ends. The V gene's germline CDR1 is MNHEY and CDR2 SMNVEV (reference sequence). CDR3 length: 15 amino acids. The CDR3 nucleotides are TGTGCCAGCAGTTTAACGATGTGGGGGAACACTGAAGCTTTCTTT. Protein sequence: CASSLTMWGNTEAFF.

The CDR3 DNA is TGTGCCAGCAGCTTACAGGCCCACAATGAGCAGTTCTTC. It yields the protein CASSLQAHNEQFF. V and J are TRBV7-3 and TRBJ2-1; D unclear. V lost 2 bases to trimming and J lost 5 bases, with 7 bases between them. The germline V gene encodes CDR1 SGHTA and CDR2 FQGTGA. The CDR3 spans 13 residues.

J is TRBJ2-2 and V is TRBV16, with D unclear. V was cut by 2 bases and J by 6 bases, with 7 bases left in between. Germline assignment: CDR1 KGHSY and CDR2 FQNENV. CDR3 size: 13 residues. The CDR3 bases are TGTGCCAGCAGCCAAGGGTTCGCCGGGGAGCTGTTTTTT. Encoded protein: CASSQGFAGELFF.

This clonotype has a handful of counts. The chain carries TRBV1 and TRBJ2-1. TRBV1 is labeled a pseudogene. The CDR3 contains 17 residues. The CDR3 loop reads CTSSQDAKDSRYNEQFF. For the CDR3, the DNA is TGCACCAGCAGCCAAGATGCAAAGGATTCTAGATACAATGAGCAGTTCTTC.

This clonotype was seen a few times. The chain joins TRBV5-5 to TRBJ1-1; 9 nucleotides match TRBD1. Germline CDR1 reads SGHKS; CDR2 reads YYEKEE (reference sequence). The CDR3 has 15 residues. The V and J ends lost 0 bases and 7 bases, in that order; junction bases with no gene match: 7. The CDR3 region has the DNA TGTGCCAGCAGCTTGGAGACAGGGGGAGTAAGTGAAGCTTTCTTT. This encodes CASSLETGGVSEAFF.

The rearrangement uses TRBV29-1 and TRBJ2-1; TRBD2 matches 8 bases. The ends lost 6 bases at V and 4 bases at J; junction bases unmatched: 8. Germline assignment: CDR1 SQVTM and CDR2 ANQGSEA. The CDR3 totals 14 residues. This CDR3 is CSVPGRVAYNEQFF. Written as DNA, the CDR3 is TGCAGCGTCCCCGGGAGGGTCGCTTACAATGAGCAGTTCTTC.

This clonotype came up a few times. The chain has TRBV29-1 and TRBJ2-7; TRBD1 matches at 10 bases. The CDR3 runs to 13 residues. Germline assignment: CDR1 SQVTM and CDR2 ANQGSEA. V trimming: 3 bases; J trimming: 3 bases; junction bases outside the gene matches: 2. The CDR3 DNA reads as TGCAGCGTTGAGGGGACAGGGGACTACGAGCAGTACTTC. Its translation: CSVEGTGDYEQYF.

This clonotype has a count of ten or more. V gene TRBV29-1 combines with J gene TRBJ2-3, with 14 bases fitting TRBD2. CDR3 length: 15 residues. Germline CDR1 is SQVTM and CDR2 is ANQGSEA. V was clipped by 6 bases and J by 3 bases; unmatched bases: 5. The chain's CDR3 is CSVQGTSGRTDTQYF. CDR3 nucleotide sequence: TGCAGCGTACAGGGGACTAGCGGGAGAACAGATACGCAGTATTTT.

Only a few counts were recorded for this clonotype. The J gene is TRBJ2-3, the V gene TRBV15; 8 bases agree with TRBD2. Germline V lookup: CDR1 LNHNV, CDR2 YYDKDF (reference sequence). V lost 0 bases, J lost 0 bases, and 2 bases stayed unmatched. The CDR3 runs to 16 residues. CDR3 sequence (DNA): TGTGCCACCAGCAGAGATCGGGGGGGTAGCACAGATACGCAGTATTTT. It yields the protein CATSRDRGGSTDTQYF.

This clonotype was picked up many times. The chain joins TRBV12-3 or TRBV12-4 to TRBJ2-7; D is uncertain. V lost 5 bases and J lost 1, with 12 bases in between. The CDR3 sequence is 14 residues long. The CDR3 reads CASSPRLVSYEQYF. As DNA, the CDR3 is TGTGCCAGCAGTCCCCGACTGGTGTCCTACGAGCAGTACTTC.

The rearrangement uses TRBV12-3 or TRBV12-4 and TRBJ1-4, with D possibly matching TRBD1 (5 bases). Trimming took 7 bases from V and 4 from J, leaving 13 bases between them. CDR3 length: 14 residues. CDR3 DNA: TGTGCCAGCACTGCTAGGGGTATTAATGAAAAACTGTTTTTT. Protein product: CASTARGINEKLFF.

CDR3 in DNA: TGTGCCAGCAGCGTACTTAGCGCCCATGAGCAGTTCTTC. It translates to CASSVLSAHEQFF. The chain is built from TRBV9 and TRBJ2-1; D is possibly TRBD2 (5 bases). V was trimmed by 1 base and J by 8 bases, leaving 10 bases between them. CDR1 and CDR2 (germline): SGDLS, YYNGEE. The CDR3 runs to 13 residues.

In this sample, this clonotype turned up a few times. The rearrangement joins TRBV20-1 to TRBJ1-2, with TRBD1 identical over 8 bases. V dropped 3 bases and J dropped 8; count of bases not matched to a gene: 8. Germline lookup yields CDR1 DFQATT and CDR2 SNEGSKA (reference sequence). The CDR3 has 13 residues. CDR3 region: CSASGRGRGGYTF. The CDR3 DNA follows: TGCAGTGCTAGCGGCAGGGGGCGGGGAGGCTACACCTTC.

This clonotype was seen at least ten times. The chain joins TRBV12-3 or TRBV12-4 to TRBJ2-1; 8 bases are shared with TRBD2. The V gene end was trimmed by 3 bases and the J gene end by 6 bases; junction bases not matched to a gene: 7. The CDR3 runs to 15 residues. This CDR3 is CASSFLAGGPNEQFF. In DNA form, the CDR3 reads TGTGCCAGCAGTTTTCTTGCGGGGGGACCCAATGAGCAGTTCTTC.

This clonotype was observed a few times. V usage is TRBV5-6 and J usage is TRBJ2-2; 14 nucleotides match TRBD2. The CDR3 runs 18 residues. The V gene end was trimmed by 2 bases and the J gene end by 4 bases; junction bases not matched to a gene: 7. CDR1 SGHDT and CDR2 YYEEEE come from the germline V gene. CDR3 sequence reads: CASSLGTSGSPGTGELFF. CDR3 bases: TGTGCCAGCAGCTTAGGGACTAGCGGGAGTCCGGGCACCGGGGAGCTGTTTTTT.

This clonotype was detected only once. The rearrangement joins TRBV4-3 to TRBJ2-2, with D unclear. Trimming removed 0 bases from V and 6 bases from J, with 8 bases in between. Germline loops: CDR1 LGHNA, CDR2 YSLEER. The length of the CDR3 is 14 residues. The CDR3 DNA sequence: TGCGCCAGCAGCCAAGATTGGGTCTCCGGGGAGCTGTTTTTT. It encodes CASSQDWVSGELFF.

This rearrangement joins TRBV29-1 to TRBJ1-1, with D uncertain. CDR3 size: 10 residues. Germline lookup yields CDR1 SQVTM and CDR2 ANQGSEA. V shed 4 bases and J shed 6 bases, with 6 bases lying between them. The CDR3 DNA sequence: TGCAGCGTTGTTGGACCTGAAGCTTTCTTT. Residues: CSVVGPEAFF.

The J gene is TRBJ2-7, the V gene TRBV24-1; D gene unclear. The germline gives CDR1 KGHDR, CDR2 SFDVKD. The CDR3 consists of 12 residues. Trimming removed 6 bases at V and 6 bases at J, with 11 bases between. The CDR3 is CATSSLVGEQYF. The DNA for the CDR3 is TGTGCCACCAGTTCATTGGTCGGCGAGCAGTACTTC.

CDR3 bases: TGTGCCAGCAGCTTAGCGTCCCTCCGGGACAGCTCCTACAATGAGCAGTTCTTC. This translates into CASSLASLRDSSYNEQFF. The chain joins TRBV11-1 to TRBJ2-1, with TRBD1 identical over 7 bases. The germline V gene has CDR1 SGHAT and CDR2 FQDESV (reference sequence). The CDR3 is 18 residues long. With 0 bases clipped from V and 0 bases from J, the junction kept 8 bases outside the gene matches.

The chain carries TRBV29-1 and TRBJ2-1; no definite D call. Germline loops: CDR1 SQVTM, CDR2 ANQGSEA. The CDR3 sequence is 13 residues long. Trimming removed 3 bases at V and 7 bases at J, with 13 bases between. The CDR3 protein is CSVEGYETNEQFF. DNA for the CDR3: TGCAGCGTTGAGGGCTACGAGACGAATGAGCAGTTCTTC.

This clonotype turned up a few times. The V call is TRBV6-2 or TRBV6-3, the J call TRBJ2-7; no definite D call. CDR1 is MNHEY, CDR2 SVGEGT, per germline. V was cut by 6 bases and J by 2 bases, with 17 bases left in between. The CDR3 sequence is 15 residues long. The CDR3 bases are TGTGCCAGCAGACCGAGTTGGGGTATTACCTACGAGCAGTACTTC. This codes for CASRPSWGITYEQYF.

This clonotype was found a few times. The chain couples TRBV5-1 to TRBJ2-7; 7 nucleotides agree with TRBD2. Germline values: CDR1 SGHRS, CDR2 YFSETQ. The CDR3 is 15 amino acids. The V segment lost 0 bases and the J segment 0 bases; nucleotides outside the gene matches: 3. The CDR3 sequence: CASSLDAGDSYEQYF. As DNA, the CDR3 is TGCGCCAGCAGCTTGGACGCGGGGGACTCCTACGAGCAGTACTTC.

This clonotype was counted between two and nine times. V is TRBV12-3 or TRBV12-4 and J is TRBJ2-1; maybe TRBD1 (5 bases). Trimming removed 7 bases from V and 3 bases from J, with 13 bases in between. There are 14 residues in the CDR3. CDR3: CASTLGQVYNEQFF. CDR3 in DNA: TGTGCCAGCACACTGGGGCAGGTCTACAATGAGCAGTTCTTC.

There are a few counts of this clonotype. V is TRBV5-6 and J is TRBJ2-5; D not certain. CDR1 and CDR2 (germline): SGHDT, YYEEEE. This CDR3 is built from 15 residues. Deletions cut 3 bases from V and 2 bases from J, with 14 bases between. CDR3 DNA sequence: TGTGCCAGCAGCTCAAGGTGGGCACTACAAGAGACCCAGTACTTC. Translation: CASSSRWALQETQYF.

This clonotype was seen just once. The genes are TRBV28 and TRBJ1-4, with D unresolved. CDR3 length: 14 residues. Trimming took 2 bases from V and 4 from J, leaving 8 bases between them. CDR1 is MDHEN and CDR2 is SYDVKM in the germline V gene. The CDR3 sequence: CASSLVGFNEKLFF. The CDR3 nucleotides are TGTGCCAGCAGTTTAGTGGGTTTTAATGAAAAACTGTTTTTT. Filled out from reference TRBV28 and TRBJ1-4, the complete variable domain reads DVKVTQSSRYLVKRTGEKVFLECVQDMDHENMFWYRQDPGLGLRLIYFSYDVKMKEKGDIPEGYSVSREKKERFSLILESASTNQTSMYLCASSLVGFNEKLFFGSGTQLSVL.